The present TCR beta chain was sequenced within a study of T cells after yellow fever vaccination. This clonotype has just a few counts. Its target is unknown. Whole-study findings and limits: A limited proportion of clonotypes was detected within both the CD4 and CD8 compartments. Compared with primary, the secondary response was weaker and peaked at day 5, not 15.

For TCR, cDNA came from 5'RACE template switching, which added a universal primer site and UMIs. TCRdb reprocessed the 5' RACE reads via MiXCR and lists one record per CDR3 protein. The sample contains hundreds of thousands of distinct CDR3 sequences, roughly 21% of which appear only once. The CDR3 spans 13 residues. V lost 1 base, J lost 12 bases, and 3 bases stayed unmatched. The receptor was derived from a man aged 25 to 45 who received the YFV17D yellow fever vaccine. The specimen comprised PBMCs, sampled 15 days after the yellow fever booster vaccination. The chain uses TRBV12-3 or TRBV12-4 and TRBJ2-1, with TRBD1 matching 10 bases. CDR3 amino acids: CASSLGDRGGQFF. As DNA, the CDR3 is TGTGCCAGCAGTTTAGGGGACAGGGGAGGGCAGTTCTTC.